This passage covers 23 T cell receptor beta chains from one sample sequenced in a study of radiotherapy plus CTLA-4 blockade in lung cancer (dated by TCRdb to the late 2010s). The library was built by means of the immunoSEQ multiplex PCR assay. Imported from immuneACCESS, the table was reduced by TCRdb to in-frame sequences with V and J called. These copies leave out some clones; in studies compared against another copy, an unresolved V gene accounts for under half, and the cause of the remainder is not known. The sample profile shows roughly 59,000 clones; 70% to 80% of them were found once. Of the sample, about 8% is held by the ten largest clones. This specimen consisted of peripheral blood, obtained from a patient treated with radiotherapy plus ipilimumab. Every receptor here comes from a human donor with non-small cell lung cancer whose response to radiotherapy plus ipilimumab could not be evaluated.

This clone has just a few counts. The chain couples TRBV10-1 to TRBJ2-1, with D tentatively TRBD2 (5 bases). CDR1 and CDR2 from the germline V gene are WNHNN and SYGVQD (reference sequence). The V and J ends lost 8 bases and 0 bases respectively, with 8 bases between them. This CDR3 spans 13 amino acids. Written as DNA, the CDR3 is TGCGCCAGCTCGGGGAGCTCCTACAATGAGCAGTTCTTC. Translation: CASSGSSYNEQFF.

The genes are TRBV4-3 and TRBJ1-1; D possibly corresponds to TRBD1 (5 bases). The CDR3 is 15 residues long. Deletions cut 0 bases from V and 1 base from J, with 9 bases between. CDR1 is LGHNA, CDR2 YSLEER, per germline. CDR3 protein: CASSQDLQANTEAFF. CDR3 nucleotide sequence: TGCGCCAGCAGCCAAGACTTACAGGCGAACACTGAAGCTTTCTTT.

The rearrangement uses TRBV30 and TRBJ1-2; the match to TRBD1 covers 11 bases. J was trimmed by 5 bases and V by 5 bases; bases with no gene match: 7. Germline V CDR1 and CDR2: GTSNPN, SVGIG (reference sequence). This CDR3 comprises 14 residues. Here the CDR3 reads CAWVGQGARYGYTF. The CDR3 region has the DNA TGTGCCTGGGTTGGACAGGGGGCGAGGTATGGCTACACCTTC.

The chain carries TRBV7-2 and TRBJ2-2; D perhaps matches TRBD1 (5 bases). From germline, CDR1 is SGHTA and CDR2 FQGNSA. The CDR3 spans 15 residues. Between the trimmed V and J ends, which lost 5 bases and 3 bases, there was a span of 13 bases. In DNA, the CDR3 is TGTGCCAGCAGCCTTCAGGGTTCGGACACCGGGGAGCTGTTTTTT. It specifies CASSLQGSDTGELFF.

The chain uses TRBV29-1 and TRBJ2-2; possibly TRBD1 for D (6 bases). Trimming removed 4 bases at V and 1 base at J, with 7 bases between. The CDR3 has 13 amino acids. The germline CDR1 and CDR2 sequences are SQVTM and ANQGSEA. Here the CDR3 reads CSVVDRNTGELFF. In DNA form, the CDR3 reads TGCAGCGTTGTGGACAGGAACACCGGGGAGCTGTTTTTT.

The chain links TRBV23-1 to TRBJ2-7; 9 bases align to TRBD1. TRBV23-1 is classed as an ORF, of uncertain function. V shed 3 bases and J 0 bases; nucleotides not matched to a gene: 6. CDR3 length: 16 amino acids. This CDR3 reads CASSQSGQGSSYEQYF. The CDR3 region has the DNA TGCGCCAGCAGTCAGTCCGGACAGGGGAGCTCCTACGAGCAGTACTTC.

The V call is TRBV27, the J call TRBJ2-7, with TRBD1 identical over 7 bases. J gave up 3 bases and V 3 bases, and 5 bases lay outside the gene matches. Germline-derived CDR1 and CDR2 are MNHEY and SMNVEV (reference sequence). The CDR3 has 14 amino acids. CDR3 residues: CASSFGNRGYEQYF. The CDR3 nucleotides read TGTGCCAGCAGTTTTGGAAACAGGGGCTACGAGCAGTACTTC.

This clone was detected once. This chain links TRBV6-1 with TRBJ1-1, with D possibly matching TRBD1 (6 bases). Germline CDR1 reads MNHNS; CDR2 reads SASEGT. The ends were cut back, 5 bases at V and 4 bases at J, with 14 bases in the middle. The CDR3 extends over 14 amino acids. The CDR3 region is CASSSPGGRTEAFF. The DNA for the CDR3 is TGTGCCAGCAGTTCTCCTGGGGGCCGCACTGAAGCTTTCTTT.

The chain is built from TRBV13 and TRBJ2-1; 9 bases fit TRBD2. V dropped 6 bases and J dropped 2; count of bases not matched to a gene: 8. In germline, CDR1 is PRHDT, CDR2 FYEKMQ (reference sequence). There are 16 residues in the CDR3. The CDR3 DNA reads TGTGCCAGCAGAAAATCCGGGACTAGCCCCTACAATGAGCAGTTCTTC. Translating it yields CASRKSGTSPYNEQFF.

The J gene is TRBJ1-2, the V gene TRBV19; 9 bases fit TRBD1. J was trimmed by 5 bases and V by 8 bases; bases with no gene match: 3. This CDR3 spans 12 amino acids. Looked up from germline, CDR1 is LNHDA and CDR2 is SQIVND (reference sequence). The CDR3 sequence is CASVGTGYGYTF. CDR3 nucleotide sequence: TGTGCCAGTGTTGGGACAGGGTATGGCTACACCTTC.

V and J are TRBV5-5 and TRBJ2-7; TRBD1 matches 8 bases. The CDR3 totals 14 residues. Losses at the gene ends were 0 bases for V and 5 bases for J; bases not matched to a gene: 4. The germline gives CDR1 SGHKS, CDR2 YYEKEE (reference sequence). The CDR3 sequence: CASSLGSGGDEQYF. The CDR3 nucleotides are TGTGCCAGCAGCTTGGGGTCAGGGGGCGACGAGCAGTACTTC.

In its sample, this clone was seen once. This chain connects TRBV6-1 to TRBJ1-6; D is uncertain. The CDR3 length is 12 residues. CDR1 and CDR2 (germline): MNHNS, SASEGT. V shed 6 bases and J shed 9 bases, with 9 bases lying between them. The CDR3 coding sequence is TGTGCCAGCAGGGAGGGTAGTTCACCCCTCCACTTT. It translates to CASREGSSPLHF.

The chain combines TRBV19 with TRBJ1-6; the match to TRBD1 covers 10 bases. Germline CDR1 reads LNHDA; CDR2 reads SQIVND (reference sequence). This CDR3 has 17 amino acids. V trimming: 5 bases; J trimming: 7 bases; junction bases outside the gene matches: 11. The CDR3 region is CASSPRTGTGENSPLHF. In nucleotides, the CDR3 is TGTGCCAGTAGTCCTCGTACCGGGACAGGGGAAAATTCACCCCTCCACTTT.

This clone came up a few times. V gene TRBV4-1 combines with J gene TRBJ2-7, with 7 bases that match TRBD2. CDR3 length equals 14 residues. The V and J ends lost 1 base and 6 bases, in that order; junction bases with no gene match: 6. Germline CDR1 is MGHRA and CDR2 is YSYEKL. CDR3 sequence: CASSQGLTSPEQYF. CDR3 bases: TGCGCCAGCAGCCAAGGGTTGACTAGCCCCGAGCAGTACTTC.

The chain employs TRBV5-1 and TRBJ2-5; tentatively, D is TRBD1 (5 bases). The CDR3 is made up of 13 amino acids. V gave up 4 bases and J gave up 1 base, with 8 bases separating them. Germline V gives CDR1 SGHRS, CDR2 YFSETQ. The CDR3 loop reads CASSRGSQETQYF. In nucleotides, the CDR3 is TGCGCCAGCAGCAGGGGCAGCCAAGAGACCCAGTACTTC.

The V and J genes are TRBV28 and TRBJ1-4; D uncertain. The CDR3 consists of 13 residues. The germline CDR1 and CDR2 sequences are MDHEN and SYDVKM. V gave up 6 bases and J gave up 4 bases, with 9 bases separating them. CDR3 loop: CASRTGINEKLFF. The CDR3 DNA reads TGTGCCAGCAGGACGGGAATTAATGAAAAACTGTTTTTT.

The chain has TRBV6-5 and TRBJ1-3; D remains ambiguous. Germline assignment: CDR1 MNHEY and CDR2 SVGAGI. This CDR3 is 15 amino acids long. Trimming removed 2 bases at V and 0 bases at J, with 8 bases between. The CDR3 loop is CASSYRRSSGNTIYF. As DNA, the CDR3 is TGTGCCAGCAGTTACAGGAGGTCCTCTGGAAACACCATATATTTT.

The CDR3 loop reads CASSSAPGGYTF. Here the CDR3 DNA reads TGTGCCAGCAGCTCGGCACCGGGAGGCTACACCTTC. This chain connects TRBV5-7 to TRBJ1-2, with no clear D. TRBV5-7 is flagged as an ORF with uncertain function. V was trimmed by 3 bases and J by 8 bases, leaving 11 bases between them. The CDR3 loop spans 12 amino acids.

The rearrangement joins TRBV12-5 to TRBJ2-5, with TRBD2 as a possible D gene (6 bases). The CDR3 totals 14 residues. Trimming cost V 8 bases and J 3 bases, with 16 bases left between them. Per the germline V gene, CDR1 is LGHNT and CDR2 is FRNRAP. The CDR3 DNA sequence: TGTGCTAGTACCCCGGACTATCCGAAAGAGACCCAGTACTTC. It yields the protein CASTPDYPKETQYF.

The chain combines TRBV28 with TRBJ1-2; D gene ambiguous. The CDR3 spans 14 residues. The germline V and J ends were trimmed by 3 bases and 4 bases, with 12 bases remaining between them. Germline-derived CDR1 and CDR2 are MDHEN and SYDVKM. CDR3 sequence: CASSFSGNLYGYTF. CDR3 DNA sequence: TGTGCCAGCAGTTTCTCGGGGAACCTCTATGGCTACACCTTC.

This clone was seen only a few times. The chain recombines TRBV5-1 with TRBJ2-2; TRBD1 matches at 10 bases. V gave up 3 bases and J gave up 7 bases; unmatched junction bases: 6. Germline-derived CDR1 and CDR2 are SGHRS and YFSETQ. The CDR3 runs 15 residues. The CDR3, as DNA: TGCGCCAGCAGCTCGCCGGGACAGGGGAACGGGGAGCTGTTTTTT. This gives the protein CASSSPGQGNGELFF.

The chain carries TRBV2 and TRBJ1-5, with a tentative D call TRBD1 (5 bases). V dropped 11 bases and J dropped 5 bases, with 16 bases sitting between them. CDR3 length: 13 residues. From germline, CDR1 is SNHLY and CDR2 FYNNEI. The CDR3 region has the DNA TGTGCCGGTGGGAGGGGTTTCGATCAGCCCCAGCATTTT. Protein sequence: CAGGRGFDQPQHF.

CDR3 DNA sequence: TGTGCCAGCAGCCCCGGACAGGGGGAGACCCAGTACTTC. Translating gives CASSPGQGETQYF. This chain uses TRBV13 with TRBJ2-5; TRBD1 agrees at 9 bases. CDR3 length equals 13 residues. After removal of 5 bases from V and 5 bases from J, the junction contained 3 bases not matched to a gene. Germline V gives CDR1 PRHDT, CDR2 FYEKMQ (reference sequence).